This T cell receptor beta chain was sequenced in a study of OX40 agonist ivuxolimab in advanced cancers. Looking at the study overall: Patients received intravenous ivuxolimab every 2 weeks at 0.01 to 10 mg/kg.

Using immunoSEQ multiplex PCR, the repertoire was profiled, and TCRdb retains in-frame clones only, with some absent. The sample has more than 70,000 clones, 85% to 90% seen once; the top ten hold over 9.5%. The receptor was derived from an adult with an advanced solid tumor such as melanoma, head and neck, liver or kidney cancer. The sample consisted of CD4+ or CD8+ T cells sorted from blood, taken in a trial of the OX40 agonist ivuxolimab.

The CDR3 nucleotides read TGCGCCAGCAGCCACCCGGGGTTAGTTGGTGAGCAGTTCTTC. The encoded protein is CASSHPGLVGEQFF. This sequence joins TRBV4-1 and TRBJ2-1; D possibly corresponds to TRBD2 (5 bases). Deletions cut 3 bases from V and 9 bases from J, with 15 bases between. Germline V lookup: CDR1 MGHRA, CDR2 YSYEKL. This CDR3 has 14 amino acids.